These 32 T cell receptor beta chains were all obtained from the same sample, sequenced in a study of OX40 agonist ivuxolimab in advanced cancers. The data were produced by immunoSEQ multiplex PCR, yet TCRdb's version contains in-frame clones alone and is incomplete. The table records roughly 80,000 clones, around 82% of them present only once. The sequencing used CD4+ or CD8+ T cells sorted from blood, collected in a trial of the OX40 agonist ivuxolimab. The source is an adult with an advanced solid tumor such as melanoma, head and neck, liver or kidney cancer.

V is TRBV4-3 and J is TRBJ2-1; possible D gene TRBD2, 6 bases. Germline V CDR1 and CDR2: LGHNA, YSLEER. V shed 0 bases and J shed 9 bases, with 15 bases lying between them. The CDR3 contains 15 residues. In DNA, the CDR3 is TGCGCCAGCAGCCAAGAGGCCGGGAGCTCCCGTGAGCAGTTCTTC. Protein sequence: CASSQEAGSSREQFF.

The chain is built from TRBV2 and TRBJ1-1; D is uncertain. The CDR3 spans 11 residues. CDR1 is SNHLY, CDR2 FYNNEI, per germline. V was clipped by 6 bases and J by 0 bases, with 2 bases between them. CDR3 DNA sequence: TGTGCCAGCAGAGTGAACACTGAAGCTTTCTTT. It translates to CASRVNTEAFF. Full variable domain (rest looked up from reference TRBV2 and TRBJ1-1): EPEVTQTPSHQVTQMGQEVILRCVPISNHLYFYWYRQILGQKVEFLVSFYNNEISEKSEIFDDQFSVERPDGSNFTLKIRSTKLEDSAMYFCASRVNTEAFFGQGTRLTVV.

V and J are TRBV4-1 and TRBJ1-4, with D possibly TRBD1 on 6 matching bases. Trimming shortened V by 1 base and J by 4 bases, and 10 bases separated the two germline ends. This CDR3 comprises 15 residues. Germline values: CDR1 MGHRA, CDR2 YSYEKL. The CDR3 bases are TGCGCCAGCAGCCAAGTACAGGGCAATAATGAAAAACTGTTTTTT. It is translated as CASSQVQGNNEKLFF.

The CDR3 coding sequence is TGTGCCAGCAGCTTATCGGACTCTACGCGCAATGAGCAGTTCTTC. Translating it yields CASSLSDSTRNEQFF. The chain employs TRBV7-3 and TRBJ2-1; D possibly corresponds to TRBD2 (5 bases). Germline CDR1 and CDR2: SGHTA and FQGTGA. CDR3 length: 15 amino acids. The ends were cut back, 2 bases at V and 6 bases at J, with 14 bases in the middle. Using reference TRBV7-3 and TRBJ2-1 for the parts outside the CDR3, the full variable domain is GAGVSQTPSNKVTEKGKYVELRCDPISGHTALYWYRQSLGQGPEFLIYFQGTGAADDSGLPNDRFFAVRPEGSVSTLKIQRTERGDSAVYLCASSLSDSTRNEQFFGPGTRLTVL.

This chain links TRBV7-2 with TRBJ1-3; D call uncertain. The V end lost 10 bases, the J end lost 0 bases, and 10 bases lay between the germline ends. This CDR3 has 13 amino acids. Looked up from germline, CDR1 is SGHTA and CDR2 is FQGNSA. CDR3 sequence: CANAFSSGNTIYF. The DNA for the CDR3 is TGTGCCAACGCATTTAGCTCTGGAAACACCATATATTTT.

The chain employs TRBV28 and TRBJ1-1; the match to TRBD1 covers 8 bases. This CDR3 contains 12 residues. Germline CDR1 reads MDHEN; CDR2 reads SYDVKM. Trimming removed 9 bases from V and 5 bases from J; junction bases left unmatched: 5. The CDR3 DNA is TGTGCCAGTAGGACAGGGTTAACTGAAGCTTTCTTT. This codes for CASRTGLTEAFF.

This clone was found once. This rearrangement joins TRBV11-2 to TRBJ2-2; D is undetermined. Germline V gives CDR1 SGHAT, CDR2 FQNNGV. V was cut by 5 bases and J by 6 bases, with 7 bases left in between. CDR3 length: 12 amino acids. The CDR3: CASSPSAGELFF. The CDR3, as DNA: TGTGCCAGCAGCCCCTCTGCCGGGGAGCTGTTTTTT.

This clone was seen a few times. V and J are TRBV13 and TRBJ1-2; D is ambiguous. This CDR3 spans 15 amino acids. Germline-derived CDR1 and CDR2 are PRHDT and FYEKMQ (reference sequence). Trimming removed 5 bases from V and 4 bases from J, with 17 bases in between. The CDR3 here is CASSTRAFGSYGYTF. CDR3 sequence (DNA): TGTGCCAGCAGCACCCGGGCCTTCGGGAGCTATGGCTACACCTTC.

The chain uses TRBV15 and TRBJ2-7, with D hard to call. Trimming took 0 bases from V and 4 from J, leaving 13 bases between them. This CDR3 is built from 15 residues. Germline loops: CDR1 LNHNV, CDR2 YYDKDF (reference sequence). The CDR3 protein is CATSREPDGWYEQYF. CDR3 DNA sequence: TGTGCCACCAGCAGAGAGCCAGACGGTTGGTACGAGCAGTACTTC.

This chain joins TRBV18 and TRBJ2-2; either TRBD1 or TRBD2 may fit D (5 bases each). Deletions cut 1 base from V and 5 bases from J, with 20 bases between. This CDR3 is 18 amino acids long. The germline CDR1 and CDR2 sequences are KGHSH and LQKENI. The CDR3 sequence: CASSPLEGTPRRTGELFF. In DNA, the CDR3 is TGTGCCAGCTCACCACTAGAAGGGACGCCTCGGAGGACCGGGGAGCTGTTTTTT.

The rearrangement joins TRBV4-1 to TRBJ2-1; TRBD2 is a possible D gene (5 bases). The CDR3 runs 13 residues. Germline V gives CDR1 MGHRA, CDR2 YSYEKL. Trimming left V 0 bases short and J 9 bases short, with 9 bases between. The CDR3 sequence: CASSQDRRGEQFF. The CDR3 DNA is TGCGCCAGCAGCCAAGATCGTCGGGGTGAGCAGTTCTTC.

This rearrangement joins TRBV7-9 to TRBJ1-4; D is undetermined. Germline values: CDR1 SEHNR, CDR2 FQNEAQ (reference sequence). V was shortened by 5 bases and J by 0 bases, with 13 bases between the two germline ends. The CDR3 loop spans 16 amino acids. CDR3 nucleotide sequence: TGTGCCAGCAGCCTCATATCCGGGACAACTAATGAAAAACTGTTTTTT. It codes for CASSLISGTTNEKLFF.

This chain joins TRBV19 and TRBJ2-1, with TRBD2 matching over 10 bases. Germline V lookup: CDR1 LNHDA, CDR2 SQIVND (reference sequence). The CDR3 is made up of 14 amino acids. V lost 8 bases, J lost 9 bases, and 10 bases stayed unmatched. Written as DNA, the CDR3 is TGTGCCAGTCGCTCTAGCGGGAGCCGATCTGAGCAGTTCTTC. Protein sequence: CASRSSGSRSEQFF.

The genes are TRBV5-5 and TRBJ1-1; D is undetermined. Germline V gene sequence: CDR1 SGHKS, CDR2 YYEKEE (reference sequence). The CDR3 contains 14 residues. V lost 0 bases and J lost 1, with 7 bases in between. The CDR3 protein is CASSLVRKNTEAFF. The CDR3 region has the DNA TGTGCCAGCAGCTTGGTACGGAAGAACACTGAAGCTTTCTTT.

V is TRBV7-3 and J is TRBJ2-1; TRBD2 agrees at 8 bases. Germline V CDR1 and CDR2: SGHTA, FQGTGA. V trimming: 5 bases; J trimming: 4 bases; junction bases outside the gene matches: 7. There are 15 residues in the CDR3. The CDR3 reads CASSPLAGLYNEQFF. The CDR3 bases are TGTGCCAGCAGCCCTTTAGCGGGATTATACAATGAGCAGTTCTTC.

This rearrangement joins TRBV7-8 to TRBJ2-4, with 7 bases fitting TRBD2. CDR3 length equals 16 residues. CDR1 SGHVS and CDR2 FQNEAQ come from the germline V gene. Unmatched junction bases numbered 10, after V lost 5 bases and J lost 3 bases. The CDR3 region has the DNA TGTGCCAGCAGCCTGACCGGGACTACCGTCAAAAACATTCAGTACTTC. This sequence encodes CASSLTGTTVKNIQYF.

The chain uses TRBV15 and TRBJ2-5; 13 nucleotides align to TRBD2. The V segment lost 2 bases and the J segment 5 bases; nucleotides outside the gene matches: 5. The CDR3 consists of 16 residues. The V gene's germline CDR1 is LNHNV and CDR2 YYDKDF (reference sequence). CDR3 sequence (DNA): TGTGCCACCAGCAGAAAAGGACTAGCGGGAGTGGAGACCCAGTACTTC. Residues: CATSRKGLAGVETQYF.

The chain links TRBV7-2 to TRBJ2-5, with 11 bases aligning to TRBD2. V shed 3 bases and J 3 bases; nucleotides not matched to a gene: 6. There are 16 residues in the CDR3. Germline V gives CDR1 SGHTA, CDR2 FQGNSA. The CDR3 nucleotides are TGTGCCAGCAGCTTTGATAGCGGGAGGGCCGAAGAGACCCAGTACTTC. Translated: CASSFDSGRAEETQYF.

This clone occurred a few times. The rearrangement uses TRBV6-6 and TRBJ1-1; no clear D gene. The CDR3 is 16 amino acids. The ends were cut back, 2 bases at V and 5 bases at J, with 18 bases in the middle. CDR1 MNHNY and CDR2 SVGAGI come from the germline V gene (reference sequence). CDR3 sequence reads: CASSYLTPKGGTEAFF. The CDR3 region has the DNA TGTGCCAGCAGTTACCTCACCCCCAAGGGAGGGACTGAAGCTTTCTTT.

The genes are TRBV5-4 and TRBJ2-3; TRBD2 matches at 15 bases. The CDR3 has 17 residues. Germline CDR1 and CDR2: SGHNT and YYREEE (reference sequence). V dropped 4 bases and J dropped 0; count of bases not matched to a gene: 3. CDR3 region: CASSGLAGGFSTDTQYF. The CDR3 region has the DNA TGTGCCAGCAGCGGACTAGCGGGGGGGTTTAGCACAGATACGCAGTATTTT.

The sample holds a few counts of this clone. V usage is TRBV11-1 and J usage is TRBJ2-1, with 7 positions matching TRBD2. The V and J ends lost 3 bases and 9 bases, in that order; junction bases with no gene match: 11. CDR1 is SGHAT and CDR2 is FQDESV in the germline V gene (reference sequence). CDR3 size: 15 residues. CDR3 in DNA: TGTGCCAGCAGCTTTGGCGGGAGTGTGAGTGGTGAGCAGTTCTTC. Its translation is CASSFGGSVSGEQFF.

This clone has only one observation. The chain joins TRBV4-1 to TRBJ2-1; 7 bases fit TRBD2. The ends lost 6 bases at V and 4 bases at J; junction bases unmatched: 12. This CDR3 contains 16 residues. Germline CDR1 is MGHRA and CDR2 is YSYEKL. CDR3 nucleotide sequence: TGCGCCAGCAGGGGTGGCGGGAGCTTATCATACAATGAGCAGTTCTTC. Residues: CASRGGGSLSYNEQFF.

The chain links TRBV4-1 to TRBJ1-2; D call uncertain. Germline-derived CDR1 and CDR2 are MGHRA and YSYEKL. V lost 0 bases and J 5 bases, leaving 4 bases between the germline ends. This CDR3 contains 12 residues. The CDR3 is CASSQDGYGYTF. The CDR3 coding sequence is TGCGCCAGCAGCCAAGACGGTTATGGCTACACCTTC.

The chain uses TRBV19 and TRBJ1-3; D gene ambiguous. The germline gives CDR1 LNHDA, CDR2 SQIVND (reference sequence). The CDR3 is made up of 11 amino acids. Trimming took off 9 bases at V and 3 bases at J, with 6 bases between the two ends. CDR3 in amino acids: CASRRGNTIYF. CDR3 bases: TGTGCCAGCCGCCGTGGAAACACCATATATTTT.

The V call is TRBV9, the J call TRBJ1-6; D may be TRBD1 (5 bases). The germline V gene has CDR1 SGDLS and CDR2 YYNGEE. This CDR3 has 15 amino acids. The ends were cut back, 4 bases at V and 7 bases at J, with 15 bases in the middle. DNA of the CDR3: TGTGCCAGCAGCCCTCAGGGAAGACAGAATTCACCCCTCCACTTT. Translated: CASSPQGRQNSPLHF. The variable domain in full, with the rest retrieved from reference TRBV9 and TRBJ1-6, is DSGVTQTPKHLITATGQRVTLRCSPRSGDLSVYWYQQSLDQGLQFLIQYYNGEERAKGNILERFSAQQFPDLHSELNLSSLELGDSALYFCASSPQGRQNSPLHFGNGTRLTVT.

This chain connects TRBV28 to TRBJ1-1; D call uncertain. V lost 8 bases to trimming and J lost 0 bases, with 10 bases between them. Germline-derived CDR1 and CDR2 are MDHEN and SYDVKM. The CDR3 is 13 amino acids. The CDR3 spells CASLVRLNTEAFF. The CDR3 nucleotides read TGTGCCAGCCTCGTCAGACTGAACACTGAAGCTTTCTTT.

V is TRBV19 and J is TRBJ1-2; D is unclear. This CDR3 region has 14 residues. The germline V gene has CDR1 LNHDA and CDR2 SQIVND (reference sequence). V shed 5 bases and J shed 0 bases, with 10 bases lying between them. CDR3 protein: CASSSHTANYGYTF. In DNA, the CDR3 is TGTGCCAGTAGTTCACATACAGCTAACTATGGCTACACCTTC.

The chain recombines TRBV15 with TRBJ2-1; D possibly uses TRBD1 or TRBD2 (6 bases each). V lost 0 bases to trimming and J lost 4 bases, with 19 bases between them. Germline V gene sequence: CDR1 LNHNV, CDR2 YYDKDF (reference sequence). CDR3 length equals 18 residues. The CDR3 DNA reads TGTGCCACCAGCAGAGATCGGGGGCAGTCCCTCCTATACAATGAGCAGTTCTTC. It translates to CATSRDRGQSLLYNEQFF. Full variable domain (missing parts from reference TRBV15 and TRBJ2-1): DAMVIQNPRYQVTQFGKPVTLSCSQTLNHNVMYWYQQKSSQAPKLLFHYYDKDFNNEADTPDNFQSRRPNTSFCFLDIRSPGLGDTAMYLCATSRDRGQSLLYNEQFFGPGTRLTVL.

This chain links TRBV5-1 with TRBJ2-2; D is unresolved. Looked up from germline, CDR1 is SGHRS and CDR2 is YFSETQ. Trimming took off 0 bases at V and 4 bases at J, with 7 bases between the two ends. The CDR3 is 14 residues long. The CDR3 DNA follows: TGCGCCAGCAGCTTGGCCGCGGCCACCGGGGAGCTGTTTTTT. Protein product: CASSLAAATGELFF.

Comments on this clone: Other nucleotide sequences in the sample specify the same CDR3. The DNA for the CDR3 is TGTGCCATCACTAAGGGACAGGGGGGAAGAAACTATGGCTACACCTTC. As protein: CAITKGQGGRNYGYTF. The chain is built from TRBV10-3 and TRBJ1-2; TRBD1 agrees at 11 bases. CDR3 length equals 16 residues. J lost 2 bases, V lost 7 bases, and 9 bases had no gene match. In germline, CDR1 is ENHRY, CDR2 SYGVKD.

The genes are TRBV9 and TRBJ1-3; D gene unclear. Germline V gene data show CDR1 as SGDLS and CDR2 as YYNGEE. The V end was cut by 4 bases, the J end by 1 base, with 12 bases between. The CDR3 is made up of 15 amino acids. CDR3 nucleotides: TGTGCCAGCAGCAAGGGCACAGTATCTGGAAACACCATATATTTT. It codes for CASSKGTVSGNTIYF.

The chain recombines TRBV27 with TRBJ2-1; D gene unclear. The length of the CDR3 is 12 residues. V lost 2 bases to trimming and J lost 4 bases, with 3 bases between them. The germline V gene encodes CDR1 MNHEY and CDR2 SMNVEV (reference sequence). The CDR3 is CASSLGYNEQFF. CDR3 in DNA: TGTGCCAGCAGTTTAGGATACAATGAGCAGTTCTTC.